The clone carrying this TCR beta chain was detected a few times. The CDR3 is made up of 15 amino acids. Germline lookup yields CDR1 LNHDA and CDR2 SQIVND (reference sequence). The J segment lost 4 bases and the V segment lost 5 bases, leaving 8 bases of the junction unmatched. The sample is drawn from a study of cytomegalovirus exposure and HLA in healthy donors. Overall study: HLA-typed donors were the source of approximately 80 million unique TCRs, which an early data release held.

Primers: 60 Vbeta forward and 13 Jbeta reverse. TCRdb's table, derived via immunoSEQ multiplex PCR, lists solely in-frame clones and lacks some. The sample has more than 110,000 clones; nearly 10% are singletons. The sequence was collected from a middle-aged man in good health and CMV-seronegative. The sequenced material came from PBMCs. This chain connects TRBV19 to TRBJ1-5, with 7 bases that match TRBD1. For the CDR3, the DNA is TGTGCCAGTAGTGGGGACAGAGGGCTTAATCAGCCCCAGCATTTT. This gives the protein CASSGDRGLNQPQHF.